This T cell receptor beta chain was profiled in a study of human T cells and chemical hapten exposure. Many counts were recorded for this clonotype. V shed 6 bases and J 5 bases; nucleotides not matched to a gene: 8. This CDR3 contains 15 residues. Germline CDR1 reads SGHDN; CDR2 reads FVKESK. Time point: pre-sensitization, week 0. The treatment is: therapeutic diphenylcyclopropenone sensitization with weekly scalp DPC. Sequencing started from total RNA isolated from unfractionated whole blood. TCRdb redid the calling of the RACE reads with MiXCR, one entry per CDR3 protein. The sample includes approximately 77,000 distinct CDR3 sequences, about 14% of them seen just once.

The chain uses TRBV14 and TRBJ1-1; 11 nucleotides line up with TRBD1. The sequence was obtained from a woman between 45 and 60 years old with alopecia areata. Some clones in this sample may be carry-over from other donors' samples. Sequenced material: whole blood, taken in connection with sensitization to the hapten diphenylcyclopropenone (DPC). This CDR3 is CASRQMGQGETEAFF. The CDR3 DNA sequence: TGTGCCAGCAGACAAATGGGACAGGGGGAAACTGAAGCTTTCTTT.